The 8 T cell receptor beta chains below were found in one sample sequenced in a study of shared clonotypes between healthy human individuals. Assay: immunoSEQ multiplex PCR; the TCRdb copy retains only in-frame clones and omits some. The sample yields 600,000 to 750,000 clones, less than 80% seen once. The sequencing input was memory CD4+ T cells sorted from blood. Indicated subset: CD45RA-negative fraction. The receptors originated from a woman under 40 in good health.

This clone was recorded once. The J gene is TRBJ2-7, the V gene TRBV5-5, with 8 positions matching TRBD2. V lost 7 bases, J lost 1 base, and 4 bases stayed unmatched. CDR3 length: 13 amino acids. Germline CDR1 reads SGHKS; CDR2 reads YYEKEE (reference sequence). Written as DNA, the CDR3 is TGTGCCAGCGTTAGCGGGACATCCTACGAGCAGTACTTC. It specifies CASVSGTSYEQYF.

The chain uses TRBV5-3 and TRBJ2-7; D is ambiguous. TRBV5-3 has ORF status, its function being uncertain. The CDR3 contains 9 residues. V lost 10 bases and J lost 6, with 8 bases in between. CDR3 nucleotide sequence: TGTGCCGAATCAAGCGAGCAGTACTTC. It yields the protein CAESSEQYF.

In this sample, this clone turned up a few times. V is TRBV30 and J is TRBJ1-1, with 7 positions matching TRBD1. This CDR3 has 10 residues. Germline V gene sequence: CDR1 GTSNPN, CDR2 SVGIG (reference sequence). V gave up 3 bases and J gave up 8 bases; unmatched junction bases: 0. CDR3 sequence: CAWSRGEAFF. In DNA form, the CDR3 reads TGTGCCTGGAGCAGGGGGGAAGCTTTCTTT. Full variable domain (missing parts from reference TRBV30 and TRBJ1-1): SQTIHQWPATLVQPVGSPLSLECTVEGTSNPNLYWYRQAAGRGLQLLFYSVGIGQISSEVPQNLSASRPQDRQFILSSKKLLLSDSGFYLCAWSRGEAFFGQGTRLTVV.

The CDR3 here is CASSERDKLFF. CDR3 DNA sequence: TGTGCCAGCAGTGAACGTGACAAACTGTTTTTT. V usage is TRBV6-5 and J usage is TRBJ1-4; D ambiguous. The germline CDR1 and CDR2 sequences are MNHEY and SVGAGI. V lost 5 bases and J lost 11, with 9 bases in between. CDR3 length: 11 amino acids.

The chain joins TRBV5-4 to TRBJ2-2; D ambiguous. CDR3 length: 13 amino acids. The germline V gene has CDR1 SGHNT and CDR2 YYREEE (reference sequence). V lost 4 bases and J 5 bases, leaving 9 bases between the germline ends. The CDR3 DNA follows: TGTGCCAGCAGCCGAGCTCATACCGGGGAGCTGTTTTTT. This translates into CASSRAHTGELFF.

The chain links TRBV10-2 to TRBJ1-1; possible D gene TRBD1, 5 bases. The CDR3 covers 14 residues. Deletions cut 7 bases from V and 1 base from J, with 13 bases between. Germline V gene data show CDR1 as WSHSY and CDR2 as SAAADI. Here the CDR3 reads CASKEEGRNTEAFF. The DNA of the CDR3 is TGCGCCAGCAAAGAGGAGGGGAGGAACACTGAAGCTTTCTTT.

CDR3 nucleotides: TGTGCCAGCAGCTCCGTAGGCGGGAGAGGCTCTGGGGCCAACGTCCTGACTTTC. This sequence encodes CASSSVGGRGSGANVLTF. The chain carries TRBV7-3 and TRBJ2-6, with 7 bases fitting TRBD2. The V gene end was trimmed by 4 bases and the J gene end by 0 bases; junction bases not matched to a gene: 9. The CDR3 spans 18 residues. Germline CDR1 SGHTA, CDR2 FQGTGA.

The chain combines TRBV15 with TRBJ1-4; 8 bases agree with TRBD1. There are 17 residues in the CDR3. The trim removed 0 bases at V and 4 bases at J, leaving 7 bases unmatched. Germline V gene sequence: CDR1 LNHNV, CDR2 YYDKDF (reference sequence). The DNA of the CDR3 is TGTGCCACCAGCAGAGAGTCGTATGGACAGGGTAATGAAAAACTGTTTTTT. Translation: CATSRESYGQGNEKLFF.